This T cell receptor (beta chain) was recovered during a study of blood T cell repertoires in COVID-19. This clone was counted once. Original analysis: Estimated nucleated cell counts came from reference gene primer amplification. Clones were read by immunoSEQ multiplex PCR, and TCRdb kept only the in-frame ones, dropping some. V, J and clone size were drawn from that table, and D and trimming were deduced from the DNA. The table shows about 35,000 clones, with 80% to 90% occurring only once. The TCR comes from an elderly man with active COVID-19. The sequencing input was peripheral blood.

Written as DNA, the CDR3 is TGTGCCACCGAGGGAGTTTCTAACTATGGCTACACCTTC. Amino acids: CATEGVSNYGYTF. The gene calls are TRBV19 and TRBJ1-2; no definite D call. The germline V gene encodes CDR1 LNHDA and CDR2 SQIVND (reference sequence). The CDR3 spans 13 residues. Trimming pared 10 bases from V and 0 bases from J, leaving 12 bases between. Complete variable domain (other parts from reference TRBV19 and TRBJ1-2): DGGITQSPKYLFRKEGQNVTLSCEQNLNHDAMYWYRQDPGQGLRLIYYSQIVNDFQKGDIAEGYSVSREKKESFPLTVTSAQKNPTAFYLCATEGVSNYGYTFGSGTRLTVV.